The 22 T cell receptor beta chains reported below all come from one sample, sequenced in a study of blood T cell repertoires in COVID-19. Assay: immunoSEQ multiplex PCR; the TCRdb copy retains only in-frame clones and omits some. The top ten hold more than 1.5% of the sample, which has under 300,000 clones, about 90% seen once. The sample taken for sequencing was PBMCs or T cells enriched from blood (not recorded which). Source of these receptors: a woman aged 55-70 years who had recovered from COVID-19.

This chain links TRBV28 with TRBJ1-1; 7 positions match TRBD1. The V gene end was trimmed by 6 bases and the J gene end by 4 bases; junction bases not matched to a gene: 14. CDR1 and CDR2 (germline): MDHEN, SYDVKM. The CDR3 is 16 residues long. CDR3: CASSSRQGNVGTEAFF. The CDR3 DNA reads TGTGCCAGCAGCTCAAGACAGGGTAATGTGGGCACTGAAGCTTTCTTT.

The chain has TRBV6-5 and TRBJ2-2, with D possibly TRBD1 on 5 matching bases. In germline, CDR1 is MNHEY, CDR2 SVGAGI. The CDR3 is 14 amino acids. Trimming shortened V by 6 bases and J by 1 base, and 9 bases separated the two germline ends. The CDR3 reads CASRPGQNTGELFF. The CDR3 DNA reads TGTGCCAGCAGACCAGGACAGAACACCGGGGAGCTGTTTTTT.

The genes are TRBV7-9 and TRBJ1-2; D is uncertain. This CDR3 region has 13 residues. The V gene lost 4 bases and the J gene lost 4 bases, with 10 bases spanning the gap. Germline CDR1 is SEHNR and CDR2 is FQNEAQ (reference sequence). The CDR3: CASSSRNVYGYTF. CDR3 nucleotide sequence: TGTGCCAGCAGCTCGCGTAACGTCTATGGCTACACCTTC.

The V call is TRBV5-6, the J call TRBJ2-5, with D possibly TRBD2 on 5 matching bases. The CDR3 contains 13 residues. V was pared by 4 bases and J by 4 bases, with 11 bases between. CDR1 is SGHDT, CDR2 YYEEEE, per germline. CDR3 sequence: CASSLYGVETQYF. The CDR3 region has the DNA TGTGCCAGCAGCCTCTACGGGGTAGAGACCCAGTACTTC.

CDR3 region: CASSRGGRGYNEQFF. The DNA for the CDR3 is TGTGCCAGCAGCCGGGGCGGGAGGGGTTACAATGAGCAGTTCTTC. The J gene is TRBJ2-1, the V gene TRBV3-1 (or the pseudogene TRBV3-2); 9 positions match TRBD2. CDR3 size: 15 residues. Germline CDR1 is LGHDT and CDR2 is YNNKEL (reference sequence). The J segment lost 4 bases and the V segment lost 4 bases, leaving 5 bases of the junction unmatched.

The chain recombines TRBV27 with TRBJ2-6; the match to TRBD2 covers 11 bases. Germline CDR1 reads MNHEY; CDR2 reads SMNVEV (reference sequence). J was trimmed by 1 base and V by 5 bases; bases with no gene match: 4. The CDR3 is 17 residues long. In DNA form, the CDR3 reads TGTGCCAGCAGTCTACTAGCGGGAGAATCTGGGGCCAACGTCCTGACTTTC. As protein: CASSLLAGESGANVLTF.

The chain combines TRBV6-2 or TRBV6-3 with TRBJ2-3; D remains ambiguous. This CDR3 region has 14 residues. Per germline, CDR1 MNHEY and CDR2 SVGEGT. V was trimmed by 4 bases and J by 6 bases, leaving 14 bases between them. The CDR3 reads CASSLTVEWDTQYF. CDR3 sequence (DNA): TGTGCCAGCAGTTTAACGGTAGAATGGGATACGCAGTATTTT.

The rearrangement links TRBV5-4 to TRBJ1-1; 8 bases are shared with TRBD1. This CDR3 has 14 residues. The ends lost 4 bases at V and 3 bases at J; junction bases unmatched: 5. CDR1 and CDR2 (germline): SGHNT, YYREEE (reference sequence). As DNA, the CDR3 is TGTGCCAGCAGCCTACAGGGGGGGGACACTGAAGCTTTCTTT. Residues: CASSLQGGDTEAFF.

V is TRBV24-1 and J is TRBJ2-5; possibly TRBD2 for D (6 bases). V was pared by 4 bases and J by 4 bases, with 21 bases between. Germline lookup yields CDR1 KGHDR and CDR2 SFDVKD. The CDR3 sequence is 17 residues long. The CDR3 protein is CATSDRTRMGGGETQYF. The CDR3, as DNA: TGTGCCACCAGTGACCGGACGCGGATGGGAGGTGGAGAGACCCAGTACTTC.

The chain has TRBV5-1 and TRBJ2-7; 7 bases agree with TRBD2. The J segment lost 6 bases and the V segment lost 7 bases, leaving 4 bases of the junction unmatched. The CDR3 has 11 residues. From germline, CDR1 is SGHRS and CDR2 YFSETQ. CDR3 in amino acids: CASRRGTEQYF. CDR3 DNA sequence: TGCGCCAGCCGGCGGGGGACCGAGCAGTACTTC.

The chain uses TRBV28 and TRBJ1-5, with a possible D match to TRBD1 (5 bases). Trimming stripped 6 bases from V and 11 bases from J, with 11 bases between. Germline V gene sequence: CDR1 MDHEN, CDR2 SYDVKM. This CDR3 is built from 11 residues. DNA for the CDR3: TGTGCCAGCAGGTCGACAGTGTCCCAGCATTTT. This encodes CASRSTVSQHF.

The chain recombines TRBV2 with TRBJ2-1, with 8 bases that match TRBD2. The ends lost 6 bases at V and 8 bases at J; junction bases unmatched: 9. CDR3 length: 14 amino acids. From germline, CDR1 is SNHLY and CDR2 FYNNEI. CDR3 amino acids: CASRGGLEVDEQFF. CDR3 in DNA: TGTGCCAGCAGGGGGGGACTAGAAGTCGATGAGCAGTTCTTC.

The CDR3 loop is CSVPGQFGYEQYF. In DNA, the CDR3 is TGCAGCGTGCCGGGACAGTTTGGTTACGAGCAGTACTTC. The chain combines TRBV29-1 with TRBJ2-7; 7 nucleotides match TRBD1. J lost 4 bases, V lost 6 bases, and 9 bases had no gene match. The CDR3 spans 13 residues. Germline assignment: CDR1 SQVTM and CDR2 ANQGSEA.

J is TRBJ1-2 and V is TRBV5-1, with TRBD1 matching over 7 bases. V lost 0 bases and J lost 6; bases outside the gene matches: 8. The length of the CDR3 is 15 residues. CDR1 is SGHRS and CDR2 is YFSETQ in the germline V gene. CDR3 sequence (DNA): TGCGCCAGCAGCTTGGACAGGGGTTTCTCTGATGGCTACACCTTC. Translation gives CASSLDRGFSDGYTF.

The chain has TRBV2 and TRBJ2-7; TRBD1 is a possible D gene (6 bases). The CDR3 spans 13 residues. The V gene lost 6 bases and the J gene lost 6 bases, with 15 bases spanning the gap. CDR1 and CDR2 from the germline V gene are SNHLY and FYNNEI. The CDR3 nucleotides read TGTGCCAGCAGCCAAGAATCACAGGGCGAGCAGTACTTC. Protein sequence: CASSQESQGEQYF.

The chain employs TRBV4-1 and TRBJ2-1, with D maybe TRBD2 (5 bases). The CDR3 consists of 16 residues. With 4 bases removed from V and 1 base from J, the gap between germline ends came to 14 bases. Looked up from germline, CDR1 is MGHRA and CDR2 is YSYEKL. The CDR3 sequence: CASSRASLISYNEQFF. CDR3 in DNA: TGCGCCAGCAGCCGTGCTAGCCTCATTTCCTACAATGAGCAGTTCTTC.

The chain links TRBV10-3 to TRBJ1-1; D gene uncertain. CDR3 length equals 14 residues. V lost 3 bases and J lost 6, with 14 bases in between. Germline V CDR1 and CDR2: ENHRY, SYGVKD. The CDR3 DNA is TGTGCCATCAGTGACCCCAGAAGCGGCGCTGAAGCTTTCTTT. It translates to CAISDPRSGAEAFF.

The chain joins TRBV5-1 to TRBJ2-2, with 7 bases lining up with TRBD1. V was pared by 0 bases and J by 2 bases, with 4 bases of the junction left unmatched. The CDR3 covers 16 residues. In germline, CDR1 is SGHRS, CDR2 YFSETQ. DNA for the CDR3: TGCGCCAGCAGCTTGGGGGACAGAACTAACACCGGGGAGCTGTTTTTT. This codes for CASSLGDRTNTGELFF.

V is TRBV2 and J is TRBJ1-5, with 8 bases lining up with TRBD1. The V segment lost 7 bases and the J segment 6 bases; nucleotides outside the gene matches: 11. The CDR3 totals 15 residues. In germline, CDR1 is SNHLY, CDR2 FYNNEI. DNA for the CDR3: TGTGCCAGCAAAACACAGGGGGGGGCCGGTCAGCCCCAGCATTTT. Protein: CASKTQGGAGQPQHF.

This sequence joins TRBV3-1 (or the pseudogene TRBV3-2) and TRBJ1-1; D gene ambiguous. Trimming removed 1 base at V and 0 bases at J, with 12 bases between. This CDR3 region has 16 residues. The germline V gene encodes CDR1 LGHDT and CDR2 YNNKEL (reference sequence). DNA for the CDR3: TGTGCCAGCAGCCAAGTTATTTTGAGCATGAACACTGAAGCTTTCTTT. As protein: CASSQVILSMNTEAFF.

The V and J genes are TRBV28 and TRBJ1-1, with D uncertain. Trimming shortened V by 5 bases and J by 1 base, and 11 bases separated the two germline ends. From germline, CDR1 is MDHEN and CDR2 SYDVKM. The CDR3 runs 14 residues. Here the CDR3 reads CASSPYTANTEAFF. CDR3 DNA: TGTGCCAGCAGTCCCTACACAGCGAACACTGAAGCTTTCTTT.

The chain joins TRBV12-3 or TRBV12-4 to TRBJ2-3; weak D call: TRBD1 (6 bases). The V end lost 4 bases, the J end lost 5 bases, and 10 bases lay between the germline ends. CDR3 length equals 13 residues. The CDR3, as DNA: TGTGCCAGCAGTTGGGGGCCGGGAGATACGCAGTATTTT. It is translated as CASSWGPGDTQYF.